Shown below are 10 T cell receptor beta chains from a single sample sequenced in a study of T cells in Graves' hyperthyroidism and ophthalmopathy. TCR beta CDR3 region amplification was performed from RNA transcripts. HTBI primers drove first-round RT-PCR of the TCR CDR3. TCRdb re-derived calls from the multiplex PCR reads in MiXCR, one entry per CDR3 protein. The profile shows 340,000 or so distinct CDR3 sequences, 21% of them singletons. The sequenced sample consisted of blood. The receptors come from a woman aged 45 to 65 with Graves' hyperthyroidism.

This clonotype was seen more than once but under ten times. The genes are TRBV9 and TRBJ1-4, with TRBD1 matching 9 bases. Trimming removed 4 bases from V and 7 bases from J; junction bases left unmatched: 8. CDR3 length: 15 amino acids. CDR1 and CDR2 (germline): SGDLS, YYNGEE. This CDR3 is CASSPTGGGGEKLFF. The CDR3, as DNA: TGTGCCAGCAGCCCGACAGGGGGTGGGGGTGAAAAACTGTTTTTT.

This clonotype was picked up a small number of times. V is TRBV19 and J is TRBJ2-7; D might be TRBD2 (5 bases). V gave up 3 bases and J gave up 6 bases, with 9 bases separating them. Germline CDR1 and CDR2: LNHDA and SQIVND (reference sequence). The CDR3 consists of 12 residues. CDR3: CASSMGVAEQYF. In DNA form, the CDR3 reads TGTGCCAGTAGTATGGGAGTAGCCGAGCAGTACTTC.

The chain is built from TRBV6-6 and TRBJ2-5, with D possibly being TRBD2 (5 bases). CDR3 size: 16 residues. Trimming removed 0 bases from V and 4 bases from J, with 15 bases in between. CDR1 is MNHNY and CDR2 is SVGAGI in the germline V gene (reference sequence). The CDR3 sequence: CASSYSSTSLGETQYF. The DNA of the CDR3 is TGTGCCAGCAGTTACTCGTCCACATCACTAGGAGAGACCCAGTACTTC.

This clonotype was found a few times. The chain joins TRBV6-5 to TRBJ2-3; D gene unclear. Trimming stripped 8 bases from V and 7 bases from J, with 10 bases between. The CDR3 is 11 residues long. Germline V gene sequence: CDR1 MNHEY, CDR2 SVGAGI. The CDR3 DNA follows: TGTGCCAGCGGTAACTCAAATACGCAGTATTTT. Protein: CASGNSNTQYF.

This chain joins TRBV7-9 and TRBJ2-2; no clear D. This CDR3 comprises 13 residues. Germline-derived CDR1 and CDR2 are SEHNR and FQNEAQ (reference sequence). The V and J ends lost 5 bases and 7 bases respectively, with 11 bases between them. The CDR3 spells CASSRPPHGELFF. The CDR3 region has the DNA TGTGCCAGCAGCCGACCCCCGCACGGGGAGCTGTTTTTT.

This clonotype was seen only once. Since a much larger clone is just one base distant, this may be a read error. The gene calls are TRBV18 and TRBJ2-7; D might be TRBD2 (6 bases). In germline, CDR1 is KGHSH, CDR2 LQKENI. CDR3 length: 14 residues. In DNA form, the CDR3 reads TGTGCCAGCACCCGGCGGGGAGGAGCGGGCGAGCGGTACTTC. Its translation is CASTRRGGAGERYF.

Details on this clonotype: One base away lies a much larger clone, so this may be a sequencing read error. The gene calls are TRBV3-1 and TRBJ2-3; D possibly corresponds to TRBD2 (6 bases). The V gene lost 4 bases and the J gene lost 4 bases, with 15 bases spanning the gap. The CDR3 contains 15 residues. CDR1 is LGHDT, CDR2 YNNKEL, per germline (reference sequence). This CDR3 reads CASSPRRGYADTQYF. The DNA for the CDR3 is TGTGCCAGCAGCCCGCGCCGGGGGTACGCAGATACGCAGTATTTT.

This clonotype was seen a single time. A read error is possible here, since a much larger clone lies one base away. The CDR3 reads CATSNRGRHHNEQFF. The DNA of the CDR3 is TGTGCCACCAGCAACCGGGGCAGGCACCACAATGAGCAGTTCTTC. The chain recombines TRBV15 with TRBJ2-1; D may correspond to TRBD1 or TRBD2 (5 bases each). This CDR3 comprises 15 residues. Looked up from germline, CDR1 is LNHNV and CDR2 is YYDKDF (reference sequence). Trimming left V 4 bases short and J 5 bases short, with 15 bases between.

This clonotype was seen at least ten times. The V gene is TRBV11-2, the J gene TRBJ1-2; TRBD1 matches 7 bases. The CDR3 consists of 14 residues. Losses at the gene ends were 2 bases for V and 7 bases for J; bases not matched to a gene: 7. The V gene's germline CDR1 is SGHAT and CDR2 FQNNGV. The CDR3 region has the DNA TGTGCCAGCAGCTTATTTGAGGGGGCGTTTGGCTACACCTTC. Translated: CASSLFEGAFGYTF. The full variable domain, its missing parts supplied by reference TRBV11-2 and TRBJ1-2, is EAGVAQSPRYKIIEKRQSVAFWCNPISGHATLYWYQQILGQGPKLLIQFQNNGVVDDSQLPKDRFSAERLKGVDSTLKIQPAKLEDSAVYLCASSLFEGAFGYTFGSGTRLTVV.

This chain joins TRBV7-2 and TRBJ2-2, with 7 bases that match TRBD2. V shed 2 bases and J 7 bases; nucleotides not matched to a gene: 7. Germline CDR1 reads SGHTA; CDR2 reads FQGNSA. The length of the CDR3 is 15 residues. Here the CDR3 reads CASSLQSGNNGELFF. The CDR3 coding sequence is TGTGCCAGCAGCTTACAAAGCGGGAATAACGGGGAGCTGTTTTTT.